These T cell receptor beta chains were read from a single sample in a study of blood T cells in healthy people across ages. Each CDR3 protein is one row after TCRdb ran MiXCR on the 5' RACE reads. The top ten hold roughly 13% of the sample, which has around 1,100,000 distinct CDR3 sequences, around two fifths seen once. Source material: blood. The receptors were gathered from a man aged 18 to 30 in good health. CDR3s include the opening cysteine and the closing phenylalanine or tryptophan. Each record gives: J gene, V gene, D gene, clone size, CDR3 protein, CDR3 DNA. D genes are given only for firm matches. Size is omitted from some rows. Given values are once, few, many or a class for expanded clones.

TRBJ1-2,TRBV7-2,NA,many,CASSQKQGIYGYTF,TGTGCCAGCAGCCAAAAACAGGGAATCTATGGCTACACCTTC
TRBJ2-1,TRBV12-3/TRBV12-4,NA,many,CASSLEATYNEQFF,TGTGCCAGCAGTTTAGAGGCGACCTACAATGAGCAGTTCTTC
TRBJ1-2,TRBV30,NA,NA,CACSEGARGYTF,TGTGCCTGCAGCGAAGGGGCTCGTGGCTACACCTTC
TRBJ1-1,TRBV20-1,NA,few,CSARGQSNTEAFF,TGCAGTGCTAGAGGACAGTCGAACACTGAAGCTTTCTTT
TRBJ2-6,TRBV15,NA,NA,CATSRVGSGANVLTF,TGTGCCACCAGCAGAGTCGGGTCTGGGGCCAACGTCCTGACTTTC
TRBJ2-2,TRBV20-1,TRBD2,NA,CSALATSGVVGELFF,TGCAGTGCTCTGGCGACTAGCGGGGTTGTCGGGGAGCTGTTTTTT
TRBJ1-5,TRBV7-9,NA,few,CASSLSTGNQPQHF,TGTGCCAGCAGCTTAAGCACCGGCAATCAGCCCCAGCATTTT
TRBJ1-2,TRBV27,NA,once,CASRPTGIRHGYTF,TGTGCCAGCAGGCCTACAGGGATCCGGCATGGCTACACCTTC
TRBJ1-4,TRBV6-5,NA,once,CASTMGLATNEKLFF,TGTGCCAGCACCATGGGCCTGGCAACTAATGAAAAACTGTTTTTT
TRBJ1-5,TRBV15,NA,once,CATSRDGSLNEPQHF,TGTGCCACCAGCAGAGATGGGAGCCTCAACGAGCCCCAGCATTTT
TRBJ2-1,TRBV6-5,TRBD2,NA,CASSYSRGKTSGGLNEQFF,TGTGCCAGCAGTTACTCCCGGGGGAAGACTAGCGGGGGGTTAAATGAGCAGTTCTTC
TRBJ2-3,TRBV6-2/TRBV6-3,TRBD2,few,CASSGLDLTDTQYF,TGTGCCAGCAGTGGACTAGATCTCACAGATACGCAGTATTTT
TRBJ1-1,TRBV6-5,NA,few,CASSYYGIMNTEAFF,TGTGCCAGCAGTTACTACGGGATTATGAACACTGAAGCTTTCTTT
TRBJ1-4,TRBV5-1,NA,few,CASSFQQGGEKLFF,TGCGCCAGCAGCTTCCAACAGGGCGGTGAAAAACTGTTTTTT
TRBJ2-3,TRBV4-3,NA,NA,CASSQEGETDTQYF,TGCGCCAGCAGCCAAGAGGGCGAAACAGATACGCAGTATTTT
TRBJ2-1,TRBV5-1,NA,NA,CASSPSGTTPVEGQFF,TGCGCCAGCAGCCCATCCGGGACCACCCCAGTGGAGGGGCAGTTCTTC
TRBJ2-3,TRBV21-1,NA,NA,CASSKEGFTDTQYF,TGTGCCAGCAGCAAAGAGGGTTTCACAGATACGCAGTATTTT
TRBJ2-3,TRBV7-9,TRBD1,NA,CASSWRGQGQDTQYF,TGTGCCAGCAGCTGGAGAGGACAGGGACAAGATACGCAGTATTTT
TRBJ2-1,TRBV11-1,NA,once,CASSDINNEQFF,TGTGCCAGCAGCGATATAAACAATGAGCAGTTCTTC
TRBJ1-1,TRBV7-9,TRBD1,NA,CASSLSGTGFGEAFF,TGTGCCAGCAGCTTATCCGGGACAGGGTTTGGCGAAGCTTTCTTT
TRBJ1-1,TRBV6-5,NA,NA,CASSYGQINTEAFF,TGTGCCAGCAGTTACGGGCAGATCAACACTGAAGCTTTCTTT
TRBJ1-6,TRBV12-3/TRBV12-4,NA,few,CASSLYRGFDNSPLHF,TGTGCCAGCAGTCTTTATCGGGGCTTCGATAATTCACCCCTCCACTTT
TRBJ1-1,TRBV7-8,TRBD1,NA,CASSAWTGDNTEAFF,TGTGCCAGCAGCGCCTGGACAGGGGATAACACTGAAGCTTTCTTT
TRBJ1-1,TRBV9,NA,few,CASSPGDSHTEAFF,TGTGCCAGCAGCCCCGGCGACAGCCACACTGAAGCTTTCTTT
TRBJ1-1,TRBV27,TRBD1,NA,CASSLSSLTGAEAFF,TGTGCCAGCAGTTTATCGTCCCTCACAGGGGCTGAAGCTTTCTTT
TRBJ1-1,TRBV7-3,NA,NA,CANSFGDLNTEAFF,TGTGCCAACAGCTTTGGGGACCTGAACACTGAAGCTTTCTTT
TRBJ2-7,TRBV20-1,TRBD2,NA,CSATPPGTSSYNEQYF,TGCAGTGCTACTCCGCCCGGGACTAGCAGTTACAATGAGCAGTACTTC
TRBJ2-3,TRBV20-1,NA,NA,CSAARTTSTDAQYF,TGCAGTGCCGCCCGGACAACTAGCACAGATGCGCAGTATTTT
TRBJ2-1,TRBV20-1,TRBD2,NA,CSASMLAGPIGNEQFF,TGCAGTGCTAGCATGCTAGCGGGGCCAATAGGCAATGAGCAGTTCTTC
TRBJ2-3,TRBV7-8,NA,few,CASSFDPFPQYF,TGTGCCAGCAGCTTCGACCCATTCCCGCAGTATTTT
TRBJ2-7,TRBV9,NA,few,CASSVVDSYNEQYF,TGTGCCAGCAGCGTAGTGGACTCCTACAATGAGCAGTACTTC
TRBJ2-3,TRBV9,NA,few,CASSVDAGPPDTQYF,TGTGCCAGCAGCGTAGACGCGGGGCCGCCAGATACGCAGTATTTT
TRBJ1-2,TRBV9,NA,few,CASSAIPYGYTF,TGTGCCAGCAGCGCCATACCCTATGGCTACACCTTC
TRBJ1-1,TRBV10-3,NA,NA,CAISESTGMNTEAFF,TGTGCCATCAGTGAGTCGACAGGAATGAACACTGAAGCTTTCTTT
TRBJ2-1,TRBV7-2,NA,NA,CASSSTYGRNEQFF,TGTGCCAGCAGTTCGACGTATGGAAGGAATGAGCAGTTCTTC
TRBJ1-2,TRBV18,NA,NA,CASSPDPSGYTF,TGTGCCAGCTCACCAGATCCATCAGGCTACACCTTC
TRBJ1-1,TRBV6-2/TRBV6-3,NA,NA,CASSSQRFTEAFF,TGTGCCAGCAGTTCGCAGAGATTCACTGAAGCTTTCTTT
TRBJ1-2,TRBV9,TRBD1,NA,CASSDSTGGNGYTF,TGTGCCAGCAGCGACTCGACAGGGGGCAATGGCTACACCTTC
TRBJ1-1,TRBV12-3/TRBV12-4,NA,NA,CASSLNQMNTEAFF,TGTGCCAGCAGTTTAAACCAGATGAACACTGAAGCTTTCTTT